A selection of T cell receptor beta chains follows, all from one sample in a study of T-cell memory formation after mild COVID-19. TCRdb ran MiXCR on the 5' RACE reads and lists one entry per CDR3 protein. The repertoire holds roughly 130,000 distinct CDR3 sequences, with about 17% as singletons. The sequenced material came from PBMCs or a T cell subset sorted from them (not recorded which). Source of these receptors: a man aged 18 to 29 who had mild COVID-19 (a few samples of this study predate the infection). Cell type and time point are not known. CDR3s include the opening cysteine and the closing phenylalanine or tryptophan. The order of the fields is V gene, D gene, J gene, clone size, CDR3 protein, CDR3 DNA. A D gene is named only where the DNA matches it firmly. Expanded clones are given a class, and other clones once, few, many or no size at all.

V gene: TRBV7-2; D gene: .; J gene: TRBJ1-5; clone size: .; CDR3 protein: CASSLQQGGQPQHF; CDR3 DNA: TGTGCCAGCAGCTTACAACAGGGTGGGCAGCCCCAGCATTTT
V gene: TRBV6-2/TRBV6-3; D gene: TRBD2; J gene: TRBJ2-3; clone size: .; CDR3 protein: CASSPSGGSDTQYF; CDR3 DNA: TGTGCCAGCAGTCCCAGCGGGGGCTCAGATACGCAGTATTTT
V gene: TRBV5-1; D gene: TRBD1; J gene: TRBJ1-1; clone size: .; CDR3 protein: CASRLDRGNTEAFF; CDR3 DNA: TGCGCCAGCAGATTGGACAGGGGTAACACTGAAGCTTTCTTT
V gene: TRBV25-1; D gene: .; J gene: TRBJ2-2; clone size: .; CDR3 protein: CASSDQAVDTGELFF; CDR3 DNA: TGTGCCAGCAGTGATCAGGCTGTGGACACCGGGGAGCTGTTTTTT
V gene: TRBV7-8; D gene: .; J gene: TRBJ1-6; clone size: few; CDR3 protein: CASRVGTPLDSPLHF; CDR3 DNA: TGTGCCAGCAGAGTAGGGACCCCTTTGGATTCACCCCTCCACTTT
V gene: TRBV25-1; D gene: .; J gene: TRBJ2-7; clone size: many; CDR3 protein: CASSDDYASEQYF; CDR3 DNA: TGTGCCAGCAGTGACGATTATGCAAGCGAGCAGTACTTC
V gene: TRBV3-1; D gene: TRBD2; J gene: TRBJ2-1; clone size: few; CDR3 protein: CASSQESGGFAHEQFF; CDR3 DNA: TGTGCCAGCAGCCAAGAGTCCGGGGGGTTTGCCCATGAGCAGTTCTTC
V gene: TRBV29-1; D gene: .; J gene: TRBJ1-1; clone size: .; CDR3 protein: CSVWHAGGTEAFF; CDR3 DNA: TGCAGCGTTTGGCACGCGGGGGGCACTGAAGCTTTCTTT
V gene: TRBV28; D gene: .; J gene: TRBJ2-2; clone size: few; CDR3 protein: CASSLGDRTTGELFF; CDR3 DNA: TGTGCCAGCAGTTTGGGCGACAGGACCACCGGGGAGCTGTTTTTT
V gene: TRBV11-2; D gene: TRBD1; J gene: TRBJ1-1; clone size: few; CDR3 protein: CASSFTGANTEAFF; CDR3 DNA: TGTGCCAGCAGCTTCACAGGGGCGAACACTGAAGCTTTCTTT
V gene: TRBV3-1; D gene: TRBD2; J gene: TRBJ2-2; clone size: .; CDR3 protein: CASSQHLAGVAGELFF; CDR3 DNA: TGTGCCAGCAGCCAACACCTAGCGGGGGTGGCCGGGGAGCTGTTTTTT
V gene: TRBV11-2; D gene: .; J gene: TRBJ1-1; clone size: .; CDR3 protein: CASSQSNWGLAFF; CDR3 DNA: TGTGCCAGCAGCCAGAGCAACTGGGGGCTAGCTTTCTTT
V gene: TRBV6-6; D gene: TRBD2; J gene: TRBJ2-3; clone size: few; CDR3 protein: CASSYTSSGGALSTDTQYF; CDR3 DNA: TGTGCCAGCAGTTACACCTCTAGCGGGGGGGCTCTTAGCACAGATACGCAGTATTTT
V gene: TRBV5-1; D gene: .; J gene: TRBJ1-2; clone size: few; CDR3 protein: CASSIQGQANYGYTF; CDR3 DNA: TGCGCCAGCAGCATCCAGGGACAAGCTAACTATGGCTACACCTTC
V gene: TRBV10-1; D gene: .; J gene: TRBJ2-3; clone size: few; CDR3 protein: CASSEGHSTDTQYF; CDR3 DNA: TGCGCCAGCAGTGAGGGACATAGCACAGATACGCAGTATTTT
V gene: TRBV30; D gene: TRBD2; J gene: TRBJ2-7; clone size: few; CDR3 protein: CAWSGTSYEQYF; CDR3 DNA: TGTGCCTGGAGTGGGACTAGCTACGAGCAGTACTTC
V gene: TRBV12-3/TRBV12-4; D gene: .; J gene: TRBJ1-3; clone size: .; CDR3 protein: CASSPSSSGNTIYF; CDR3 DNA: TGTGCCAGCAGTCCCAGTAGCTCTGGAAACACCATATATTTT
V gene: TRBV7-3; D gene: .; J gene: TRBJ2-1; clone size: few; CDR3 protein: CASSSSGTDNEQFF; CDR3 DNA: TGTGCCAGCAGCTCAAGTGGAACCGACAATGAGCAGTTCTTC
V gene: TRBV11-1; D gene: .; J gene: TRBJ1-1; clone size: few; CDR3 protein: CASSYYPDGYTEAFF; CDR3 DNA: TGTGCCAGCAGCTATTACCCCGACGGTTACACTGAAGCTTTCTTT
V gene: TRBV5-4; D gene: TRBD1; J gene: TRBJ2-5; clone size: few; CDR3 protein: CASSLNRDRVFF; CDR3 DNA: TGTGCCAGCAGCTTGAACCGGGACAGGGTGTTCTTC
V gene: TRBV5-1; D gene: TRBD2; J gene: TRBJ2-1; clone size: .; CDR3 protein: CASSLMLAANEQFF; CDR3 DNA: TGCGCCAGCAGCTTGATGCTAGCGGCCAATGAGCAGTTCTTC
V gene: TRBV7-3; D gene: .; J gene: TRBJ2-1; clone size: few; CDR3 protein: CASSLVRGEQFF; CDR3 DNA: TGTGCCAGCAGCTTGGTTCGGGGTGAGCAGTTCTTC
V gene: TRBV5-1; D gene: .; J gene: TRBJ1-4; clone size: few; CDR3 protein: CASSPGGLNEKLFF; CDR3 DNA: TGCGCCAGCAGCCCGGGGGGACTTAATGAAAAACTGTTTTTT
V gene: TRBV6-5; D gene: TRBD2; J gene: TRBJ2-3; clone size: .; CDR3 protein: CASSYWRGGPDTQYF; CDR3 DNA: TGTGCCAGCAGTTACTGGCGGGGGGGCCCGGATACGCAGTATTTT
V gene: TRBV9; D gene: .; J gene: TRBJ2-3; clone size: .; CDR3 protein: CASSVGLGKTDTQYF; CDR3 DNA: TGTGCCAGCAGCGTAGGTCTAGGAAAGACAGATACGCAGTATTTT
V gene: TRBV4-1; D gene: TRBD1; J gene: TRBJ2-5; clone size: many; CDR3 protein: CASSRDREMETQYF; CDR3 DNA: TGCGCCAGCAGCCGGGACAGGGAGATGGAGACCCAGTACTTC
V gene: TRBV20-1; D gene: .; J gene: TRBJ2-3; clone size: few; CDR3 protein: CSASDFAGPSTDTQYF; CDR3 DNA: TGCAGTGCTAGTGACTTCGCGGGGCCTAGCACAGATACGCAGTATTTT
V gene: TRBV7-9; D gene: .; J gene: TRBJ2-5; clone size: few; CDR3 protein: CASTFGTTQETQYF; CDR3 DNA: TGTGCCAGCACCTTCGGGACGACCCAAGAGACCCAGTACTTC
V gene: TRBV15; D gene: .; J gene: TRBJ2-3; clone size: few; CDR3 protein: CATSRDRATHTQYF; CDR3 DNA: TGTGCCACCAGCAGAGATCGGGCCACTCATACGCAGTATTTT
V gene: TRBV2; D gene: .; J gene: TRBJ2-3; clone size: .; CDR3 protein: CASKGEADTQYF; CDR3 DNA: TGTGCCAGCAAGGGGGAAGCAGATACGCAGTATTTT
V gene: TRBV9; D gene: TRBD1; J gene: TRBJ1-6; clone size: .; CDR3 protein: CASSGKTQGWSYNSPLHF; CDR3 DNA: TGTGCCAGCAGCGGAAAAACACAGGGGTGGTCCTATAATTCACCCCTCCACTTT
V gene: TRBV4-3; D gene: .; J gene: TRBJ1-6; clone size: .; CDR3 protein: CASSQTFGGDGNSPLHF; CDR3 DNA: TGCGCCAGCAGCCAAACCTTCGGGGGGGACGGTAATTCACCCCTCCACTTT
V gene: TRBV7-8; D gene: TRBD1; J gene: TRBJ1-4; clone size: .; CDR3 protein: CASTPTGVGYQKLFF; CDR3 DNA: TGTGCCAGCACCCCGACAGGGGTGGGATACCAAAAACTGTTTTTT
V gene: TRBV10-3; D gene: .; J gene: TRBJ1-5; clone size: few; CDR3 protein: CAISPTGWAQHF; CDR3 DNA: TGTGCCATCAGCCCTACAGGGTGGGCCCAGCATTTT
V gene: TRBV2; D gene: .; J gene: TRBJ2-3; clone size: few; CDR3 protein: CASSARRVADTQYF; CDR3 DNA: TGTGCCAGCAGTGCTCGGCGGGTGGCAGATACGCAGTATTTT
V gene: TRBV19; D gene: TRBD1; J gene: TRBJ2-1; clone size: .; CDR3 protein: CASSIDLQGARLF; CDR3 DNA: TGTGCCAGTAGTATAGATCTTCAGGGGGCCAGGCTCTTC
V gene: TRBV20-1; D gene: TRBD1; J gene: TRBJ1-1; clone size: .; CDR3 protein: CSASKTGARVNTEAFF; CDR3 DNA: TGCAGTGCTAGTAAAACAGGGGCGAGGGTGAACACTGAAGCTTTCTTT
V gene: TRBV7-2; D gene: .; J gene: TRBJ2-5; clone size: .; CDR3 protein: CASSPARPRDQETQYF; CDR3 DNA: TGTGCCAGCAGCCCGGCCCGTCCGAGGGACCAAGAGACCCAGTACTTC
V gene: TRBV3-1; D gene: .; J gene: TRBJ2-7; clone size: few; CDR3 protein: CASSLQFGEQYF; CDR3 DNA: TGTGCCAGCAGCCTGCAGTTCGGCGAGCAGTACTTC
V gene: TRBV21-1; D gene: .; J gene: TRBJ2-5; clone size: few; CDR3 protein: CASSRGFTTDQETQYF; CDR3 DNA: TGTGCCAGCAGCAGAGGTTTTACGACAGACCAAGAGACCCAGTACTTC
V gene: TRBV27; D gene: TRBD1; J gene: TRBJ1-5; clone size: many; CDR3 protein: CASSKGQGGSPQHF; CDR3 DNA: TGTGCCAGCAGCAAGGGACAGGGTGGGTCGCCCCAGCATTTT
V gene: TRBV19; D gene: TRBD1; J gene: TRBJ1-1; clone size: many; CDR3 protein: CASSRPDRGNTEAFF; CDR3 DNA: TGTGCCAGTAGCAGACCGGACAGGGGGAACACTGAAGCTTTCTTT
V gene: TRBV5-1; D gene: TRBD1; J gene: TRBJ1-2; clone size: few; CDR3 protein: CASSVSTGWSYGYTF; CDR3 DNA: TGCGCCAGCAGCGTATCGACAGGGTGGAGTTATGGCTACACCTTC
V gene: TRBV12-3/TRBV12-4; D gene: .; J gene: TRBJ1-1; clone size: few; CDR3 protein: CASSLQRANTEAFF; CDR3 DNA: TGTGCCAGCAGTTTACAACGAGCTAACACTGAAGCTTTCTTT
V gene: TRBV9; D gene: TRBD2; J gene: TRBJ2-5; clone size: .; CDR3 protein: CASSVGYSGGQETQYF; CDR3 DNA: TGTGCCAGCAGCGTAGGATACAGCGGGGGGCAAGAGACCCAGTACTTC
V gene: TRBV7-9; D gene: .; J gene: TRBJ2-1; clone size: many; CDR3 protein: CASSPRDNEQFF; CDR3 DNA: TGTGCCAGCAGCCCCAGGGACAATGAGCAGTTCTTC
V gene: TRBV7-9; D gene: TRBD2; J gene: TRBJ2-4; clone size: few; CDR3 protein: CASSSGGDRIQYF; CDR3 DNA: TGTGCCAGCAGCTCGGGGGGGGATAGGATTCAGTACTTC
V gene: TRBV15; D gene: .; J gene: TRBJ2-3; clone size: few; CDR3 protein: CATSRDLPSTDTQYF; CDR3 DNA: TGTGCCACCAGCAGAGATCTCCCTAGCACAGATACGCAGTATTTT
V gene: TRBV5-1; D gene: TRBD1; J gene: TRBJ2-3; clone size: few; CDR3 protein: CASSLGAGGETDTQYF; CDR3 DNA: TGCGCCAGCAGCTTGGGGGCAGGGGGCGAGACAGATACGCAGTATTTT
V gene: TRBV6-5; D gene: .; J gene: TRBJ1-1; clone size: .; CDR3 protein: CASSYEVVSDTEAFF; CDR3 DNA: TGTGCCAGCAGTTACGAGGTGGTATCGGACACTGAAGCTTTCTTT
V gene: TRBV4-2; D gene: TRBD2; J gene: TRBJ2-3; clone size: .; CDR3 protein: CASSQEETSGGLRWAQYF; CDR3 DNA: TGTGCCAGCAGCCAAGAAGAAACTAGCGGGGGCCTCCGCTGGGCGCAGTATTTT
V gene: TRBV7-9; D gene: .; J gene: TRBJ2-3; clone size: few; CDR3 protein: CASSGYQFTDTQYF; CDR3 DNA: TGTGCCAGCAGCGGGTATCAATTCACAGATACGCAGTATTTT